The clone carrying this T cell receptor (beta chain) was detected many times. These data originate in a study of T cells in Graves' hyperthyroidism and ophthalmopathy. Amplification targeted TCR beta CDR3 regions from RNA transcripts. During a first-round RT-PCR of the TCR CDR3, the HTBI primer set was used. In TCRdb, the multiplex PCR reads were re-called with MiXCR into one record per CDR3 protein. Among about 700,000 distinct CDR3 sequences listed, 11% to 15% were seen once. V lost 2 bases, J lost 0 bases, and 14 bases lay in between. Germline CDR1 and CDR2: MNHNY and SVGAGI (reference sequence). CDR3 length: 17 residues.

This TCR was sampled from a woman aged 18-29 years with Graves' hyperthyroidism. This chain links TRBV6-6 with TRBJ2-1, with a weak D call TRBD2 (6 bases). Specimen: blood. The CDR3 protein is CASSYTDRGSSYNEQFF. CDR3 nucleotides: TGTGCCAGCAGTTACACGGACCGGGGGAGCTCCTACAATGAGCAGTTCTTC.